The 30 T cell receptor beta chains below were found in one sample sequenced in a study of T cell repertoires in cytomegalovirus infection. TCRdb reprocessed the reads via MiXCR and lists one record per CDR3 protein. The sample records 310,000 or so distinct CDR3 sequences, roughly 23% being singletons. The sequencing input was PBMCs. Receptor source: a human donor in good health (CMV status not recorded). Some clones in this sample may be carry-over from other donors' samples.

A note on this clonotype: It may be a read error: a sequence one base away is much more abundant. V gene TRBV6-1 combines with J gene TRBJ1-6; D perhaps matches TRBD1 (6 bases). Germline CDR1 is MNHNS and CDR2 is SASEGT. V was clipped by 2 bases and J by 7 bases, with 6 bases between them. This CDR3 has 13 residues. The CDR3 protein is CASSETGNSPLHF. DNA for the CDR3: TGTGCCAGCAGTGAAACAGGGAATTCACCCCTCCACTTT.

This clonotype was counted many times. The chain combines TRBV6-2 or TRBV6-3 with TRBJ2-7, with 8 bases identical to TRBD1. Germline V gives CDR1 MNHEY, CDR2 SVGEGT. V was pared by 5 bases and J by 5 bases, with 11 bases of the junction left unmatched. The CDR3 extends over 15 amino acids. CDR3 sequence: CASSPGQGRVDEQYF. The CDR3 nucleotides read TGTGCCAGCAGTCCTGGACAGGGACGCGTCGACGAGCAGTACTTC.

This clonotype was seen ten or more times. The V and J genes are TRBV28 and TRBJ2-7; TRBD1 matches 10 bases. Germline assignment: CDR1 MDHEN and CDR2 SYDVKM. The trim removed 5 bases at V and 5 bases at J, leaving 6 bases unmatched. The CDR3 contains 14 residues. CDR3 residues: CASSIHGQGDEQYF. CDR3 DNA sequence: TGTGCCAGCAGTATTCACGGACAGGGGGACGAGCAGTACTTC.

The V call is TRBV11-2, the J call TRBJ2-7; 10 positions agree with TRBD2. Trimming cost V 5 bases and J 3 bases; bases outside gene matches: 7. CDR1 SGHAT and CDR2 FQNNGV come from the germline V gene. The CDR3 totals 15 residues. The CDR3 nucleotides read TGTGCCAGCAGCGCCTTAGCGGGGGGTTTCTACGAGCAGTACTTC. It is translated as CASSALAGGFYEQYF.

The V gene is TRBV11-2, the J gene TRBJ1-5, with D possibly TRBD1 on 5 matching bases. From germline, CDR1 is SGHAT and CDR2 FQNNGV. CDR3 size: 12 residues. Trimming left V 4 bases short and J 6 bases short, with 7 bases between. This CDR3 is CASSSGPQPQHF. CDR3 nucleotide sequence: TGTGCCAGCAGCTCGGGACCTCAGCCCCAGCATTTT.

This chain connects TRBV20-1 to TRBJ2-2, with 7 bases fitting TRBD2. This CDR3 has 13 amino acids. J gave up 5 bases and V 7 bases, and 7 bases lay outside the gene matches. Germline loops: CDR1 DFQATT, CDR2 SNEGSKA (reference sequence). The DNA for the CDR3 is TGCAGTGTAGGGTGGGGAGGGACCGGGGAGCTGTTTTTT. Encoded protein: CSVGWGGTGELFF.

This clonotype was seen repeatedly, ten times or more. The CDR3 loop reads CASSLSSGGYEQYF. The CDR3 region has the DNA TGTGCCAGCAGCTTATCGTCAGGGGGCTACGAGCAGTACTTC. This chain connects TRBV7-2 to TRBJ2-7; 7 nucleotides agree with TRBD1. The V segment lost 2 bases and the J segment 3 bases; nucleotides outside the gene matches: 4. There are 14 residues in the CDR3. CDR1 SGHTA and CDR2 FQGNSA come from the germline V gene.

The chain is built from TRBV12-3 or TRBV12-4 and TRBJ1-4; no clear D gene. The CDR3 length is 13 residues. V was clipped by 2 bases and J by 8 bases, with 9 bases between them. CDR3 region: CASSLIGEEKLFF. DNA for the CDR3: TGTGCCAGCAGTTTAATTGGGGAGGAAAAACTGTTTTTT.

This chain uses TRBV20-1 with TRBJ1-5; a weak D match, TRBD1 (5 bases). This CDR3 is 14 amino acids long. Between the trimmed V and J ends, which lost 2 bases and 3 bases, there was a span of 11 bases. Per germline, CDR1 DFQATT and CDR2 SNEGSKA (reference sequence). This CDR3 reads CSARRQRPNQPQHF. CDR3 nucleotides: TGCAGTGCTAGACGACAGAGGCCCAATCAGCCCCAGCATTTT.

There are a few counts of this clonotype. This chain joins TRBV12-3 or TRBV12-4 and TRBJ1-2; a possible D gene is TRBD1 (6 bases). The length of the CDR3 is 14 residues. V was shortened by 3 bases and J by 4 bases, with 12 bases between the two germline ends. The CDR3 DNA is TGTGCCAGCAGTTTCAGGGGATCTAGCTATGGCTACACCTTC. Translation: CASSFRGSSYGYTF.

The rearrangement joins TRBV28 to TRBJ2-1, with 9 bases lining up with TRBD2. The CDR3 contains 12 residues. The junction had 8 bases not matched to a gene; V was cut back by 7 bases and J by 13 bases. Germline V gives CDR1 MDHEN, CDR2 SYDVKM. This CDR3 is CASTRLAGIQFF. The CDR3, as DNA: TGTGCCAGCACGCGGCTAGCGGGAATTCAGTTCTTC.

This clonotype was detected a few times. The rearrangement links TRBV5-1 to TRBJ1-6; 7 positions match TRBD1. The CDR3 totals 15 residues. Looked up from germline, CDR1 is SGHRS and CDR2 is YFSETQ. After removal of 3 bases from V and 9 bases from J, the junction contained 9 bases not matched to a gene. The DNA of the CDR3 is TGCGCCAGCAGCTCAGGGGGGATGGGAATTTCACCCCTCCACTTT. Protein sequence: CASSSGGMGISPLHF.

At least ten counts were recorded for this clonotype. The gene calls are TRBV7-3 and TRBJ2-3; D possibly corresponds to TRBD1 (5 bases). This CDR3 comprises 14 residues. Trimming shortened V by 5 bases and J by 2 bases, and 11 bases separated the two germline ends. Germline CDR1 reads SGHTA; CDR2 reads FQGTGA. In DNA, the CDR3 is TGTGCCAGCAGCCTTCGACAGAACACAGATACGCAGTATTTT. Residues: CASSLRQNTDTQYF.

With respect to this clonotype: This may stem from a read error, because a much larger clone lies one nucleotide away. The V and J genes are TRBV7-3 and TRBJ1-1; tentatively, D is TRBD1 (5 bases). V lost 8 bases and J lost 1, with 17 bases in between. This CDR3 contains 15 residues. Germline CDR1 SGHTA, CDR2 FQGTGA. The CDR3 DNA reads TGTGCCAGCGGCCAAATGGGGGGAGCGAACACTGAAGCTTTCTTT. Amino acid sequence: CASGQMGGANTEAFF.

The chain combines TRBV5-6 with TRBJ2-4, with D tentatively TRBD2 (5 bases). Trimming took 2 bases from V and 4 from J, leaving 7 bases between them. This CDR3 is 13 amino acids long. Germline CDR1 is SGHDT and CDR2 is YYEEEE. DNA of the CDR3: TGTGCCAGCAGCTTTACGGGGAAAAACATTCAGTACTTC. Encoded protein: CASSFTGKNIQYF.

A word on this clonotype: A junction end diverges from the germline sequence, so it may reflect a read error. This rearrangement joins TRBV28 to TRBJ2-2; 11 positions agree with TRBD2. Germline V lookup: CDR1 MDHEN, CDR2 SYDVKM. This CDR3 spans 16 amino acids. The CDR3 protein is CAGSFRLAGGTGELFF. The CDR3 coding sequence is TGTGCCGGCAGTTTTCGGCTAGCGGGAGGTACCGGGGAGCTGTTTTTT.

This clonotype appeared a few times. The genes are TRBV30 and TRBJ1-6; TRBD1 is a possible D gene (5 bases). Trimming took off 0 bases at V and 7 bases at J, with 10 bases between the two ends. The CDR3 loop spans 14 amino acids. Germline V CDR1 and CDR2: GTSNPN, SVGIG (reference sequence). The CDR3 loop reads CAWSVEAGNSPLHF. The CDR3 DNA reads as TGTGCCTGGAGTGTCGAGGCAGGGAATTCACCCCTCCACTTT.

This clonotype was recorded many times. The chain recombines TRBV7-2 with TRBJ2-7, with D unclear. V lost 2 bases and J lost 3, with 8 bases in between. The CDR3 runs to 13 residues. Per the germline V gene, CDR1 is SGHTA and CDR2 is FQGNSA. The CDR3 is CASSLSRHYEQYF. DNA of the CDR3: TGTGCCAGCAGCTTATCACGGCACTACGAGCAGTACTTC.

The rearrangement links TRBV2 to TRBJ2-5; D gene uncertain. CDR1 and CDR2 (germline): SNHLY, FYNNEI. The CDR3 covers 11 residues. V was pared by 5 bases and J by 5 bases, with 6 bases between. The CDR3 here is CASSPWETQYF. The CDR3 coding sequence is TGTGCCAGCAGTCCCTGGGAGACCCAGTACTTC.

The chain employs TRBV14 and TRBJ1-6, with D unresolved. The V gene lost 0 bases and the J gene lost 7 bases, with 7 bases spanning the gap. Germline CDR1 and CDR2: SGHDN and FVKESK. The CDR3 loop spans 14 amino acids. The CDR3 region is CASSQDMANSPLHF. Here the CDR3 DNA reads TGTGCCAGCAGCCAAGATATGGCGAATTCACCCCTCCACTTT.

The rearrangement joins TRBV6-2 or TRBV6-3 to TRBJ2-7; D remains unclear. V dropped 3 bases and J dropped 3 bases, with 27 bases sitting between them. Looked up from germline, CDR1 is MNHEY and CDR2 is SVGEGT. CDR3 length equals 19 residues. CDR3 nucleotides: TGTGCCAGCAGTTATACTCTACCGACCTTTTCTACGAACTACTACGAGCAGTACTTC. Translation: CASSYTLPTFSTNYYEQYF.

This clonotype was counted a few times. The chain joins TRBV28 to TRBJ2-2, with 8 positions matching TRBD1. V gave up 6 bases and J gave up 4 bases; unmatched junction bases: 4. Germline V gene lookup returns CDR1 MDHEN and CDR2 SYDVKM. The CDR3 runs 14 residues. This CDR3 is CASRQTGGTGELFF. CDR3 coding DNA: TGTGCCAGCAGACAAACAGGGGGCACCGGGGAGCTGTTTTTT.

Many counts were recorded for this clonotype. The chain recombines TRBV6-1 with TRBJ2-7; 12 bases match TRBD1. The J segment lost 0 bases and the V segment lost 5 bases, leaving 2 bases of the junction unmatched. The CDR3 sequence is 15 residues long. Germline lookup yields CDR1 MNHNS and CDR2 SASEGT. The CDR3 sequence: CASSWGQGASYEQYF. CDR3 sequence (DNA): TGTGCCAGCAGTTGGGGACAGGGGGCCTCCTACGAGCAGTACTTC.

This CDR3 is CASSRTPGTGTYEQYF. For the CDR3, the DNA is TGTGCCAGCAGTCGAACCCCCGGGACAGGGACCTACGAGCAGTACTTC. The chain links TRBV27 to TRBJ2-7, with 9 bases that match TRBD1. Germline V gene sequence: CDR1 MNHEY, CDR2 SMNVEV (reference sequence). The trim removed 5 bases at V and 2 bases at J, leaving 10 bases unmatched. The length of the CDR3 is 16 residues.

On this clonotype itself: This may come from a read error, since a much larger clone is one base off. This chain connects TRBV6-2 or TRBV6-3 to TRBJ1-1; perhaps TRBD1 as D (6 bases). V was shortened by 6 bases and J by 7 bases, with 12 bases between the two germline ends. The CDR3 is made up of 12 amino acids. Germline V gene lookup returns CDR1 MNHEY and CDR2 SVGEGT. CDR3 amino acids: CASSTGRIEAFF. The DNA for the CDR3 is TGTGCCAGCAGCACAGGGCGAATTGAAGCTTTCTTT.

This chain joins TRBV28 and TRBJ2-7, with 8 positions matching TRBD1. With V trimmed by 3 bases and J by 5 bases, 3 bases remained unmatched. This CDR3 is 13 amino acids long. Germline V gives CDR1 MDHEN, CDR2 SYDVKM. Written as DNA, the CDR3 is TGTGCCAGCAGTTTCCGGACAGGGAACGAGCAGTACTTC. The encoded protein is CASSFRTGNEQYF.

The genes are TRBV6-2 or TRBV6-3 and TRBJ1-1; 7 bases agree with TRBD1. Germline V gives CDR1 MNHEY, CDR2 SVGEGT. Trimming at V came to 2 bases and at J to 2 bases, leaving 11 bases not matched to a gene. The length of the CDR3 is 17 residues. The CDR3 region is CASSYEQGPGGNTEAFF. In DNA form, the CDR3 reads TGTGCCAGCAGTTACGAACAGGGGCCGGGGGGTAACACTGAAGCTTTCTTT.

This clonotype was seen at least ten times. The rearrangement links TRBV7-2 to TRBJ1-1; no clear D. V shed 1 base and J shed 8 bases, with 8 bases lying between them. CDR1 and CDR2 (germline): SGHTA, FQGNSA. This CDR3 spans 12 amino acids. DNA of the CDR3: TGTGCCAGCAGCTTAGATTGGTTGGAAGCTTTCTTT. Amino acid sequence: CASSLDWLEAFF.

The rearrangement joins TRBV18 to TRBJ2-7; unclear D gene. This CDR3 region has 13 residues. Germline CDR1 is KGHSH and CDR2 is LQKENI. Trimming took 8 bases from V and 1 from J, leaving 12 bases between them. The CDR3 spells CASLGGFSYEQYF. For the CDR3, the DNA is TGTGCCAGCCTGGGCGGATTTTCCTACGAGCAGTACTTC.

J is TRBJ1-2 and V is TRBV20-1; maybe TRBD1 (5 bases). This CDR3 spans 16 amino acids. CDR1 is DFQATT, CDR2 SNEGSKA, per germline (reference sequence). V was clipped by 2 bases and J by 4 bases, with 20 bases between them. The CDR3 here is CSARIRSGTESYGYTF. For the CDR3, the DNA is TGCAGTGCTAGAATCCGATCCGGGACGGAAAGCTATGGCTACACCTTC.